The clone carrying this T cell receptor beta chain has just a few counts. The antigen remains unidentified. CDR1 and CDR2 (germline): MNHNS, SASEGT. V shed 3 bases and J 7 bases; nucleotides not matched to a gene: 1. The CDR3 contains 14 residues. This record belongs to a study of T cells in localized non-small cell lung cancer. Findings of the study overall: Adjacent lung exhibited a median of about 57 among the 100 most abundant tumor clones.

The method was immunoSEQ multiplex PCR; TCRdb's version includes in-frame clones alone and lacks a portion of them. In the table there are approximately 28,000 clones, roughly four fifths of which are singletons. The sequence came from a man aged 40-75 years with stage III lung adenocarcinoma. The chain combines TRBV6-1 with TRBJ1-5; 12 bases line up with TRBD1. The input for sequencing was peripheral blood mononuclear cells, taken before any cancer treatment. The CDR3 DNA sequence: TGTGCCAGCAGTGAGGGACAGGGGGCCCAGCCCCAGCATTTT. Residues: CASSEGQGAQPQHF.